The 20 T cell receptor beta chains below were found in one sample sequenced in a study of cytomegalovirus exposure and HLA in healthy donors. A multiplex PCR was run with 60 Vbeta primers and 13 Jbeta primers. This table comes from immunoSEQ multiplex PCR, and its TCRdb copy is limited to in-frame clones, with some not included. The sample carries approximately 150,000 clones, 77% recorded once. What was sequenced was PBMCs. These receptor sequences come from a woman aged 60-70 years in good health and CMV-seronegative.

The chain carries TRBV5-6 and TRBJ1-1; D ambiguous. Germline V gives CDR1 SGHDT, CDR2 YYEEEE. CDR3 size: 12 residues. The ends were cut back, 4 bases at V and 2 bases at J, with 6 bases in the middle. The CDR3 nucleotides are TGTGCCAGCAGCCAGGTAAACACTGAAGCTTTCTTT. Its translation is CASSQVNTEAFF.

V is TRBV7-3 and J is TRBJ2-3, with TRBD2 matching 11 bases. The CDR3 spans 15 residues. CDR1 is SGHTA, CDR2 FQGTGA, per germline. J lost 1 base, V lost 8 bases, and 5 bases had no gene match. CDR3 nucleotide sequence: TGTGCCAGCGGCAAACTAGCGGGAGGCACAGATACGCAGTATTTT. This sequence encodes CASGKLAGGTDTQYF.

The chain recombines TRBV9 with TRBJ2-5; 8 positions agree with TRBD2. The CDR3 is made up of 16 amino acids. Per the germline V gene, CDR1 is SGDLS and CDR2 is YYNGEE. V lost 0 bases and J lost 2; bases outside the gene matches: 6. The CDR3 spells CASSVGSGSAQETQYF. CDR3 nucleotides: TGTGCCAGCAGCGTAGGGAGCGGGAGTGCTCAAGAGACCCAGTACTTC.

The V call is TRBV9, the J call TRBJ2-6, with no clear D. CDR3 length: 14 amino acids. Deletions cut 3 bases from V and 0 bases from J, with 4 bases between. Germline loops: CDR1 SGDLS, CDR2 YYNGEE. The CDR3 loop is CASSAHSGANVLTF. DNA of the CDR3: TGTGCCAGCAGCGCCCACTCTGGGGCCAACGTCCTGACTTTC.

This chain links TRBV5-1 with TRBJ1-6; D possibly corresponds to TRBD1 (5 bases). The germline V gene has CDR1 SGHRS and CDR2 YFSETQ. V gave up 4 bases and J gave up 8 bases, with 10 bases separating them. This CDR3 comprises 13 residues. The CDR3 region has the DNA TGCGCCAGCAGCCCCTGGGGGGATTCACCCCTCCACTTT. It is translated as CASSPWGDSPLHF.

The V call is TRBV7-9, the J call TRBJ1-4; no reliable D call. V was clipped by 1 base and J by 6 bases, with 9 bases between them. This CDR3 contains 14 residues. Per the germline V gene, CDR1 is SEHNR and CDR2 is FQNEAQ (reference sequence). For the CDR3, the DNA is TGTGCCAGCAGCTTAGACAGAAGAGATGAAAAACTGTTTTTT. Encoded protein: CASSLDRRDEKLFF.

V is TRBV18 and J is TRBJ2-2, with D maybe TRBD2 (5 bases). Trimming removed 2 bases from V and 1 base from J, with 8 bases in between. The germline gives CDR1 KGHSH, CDR2 LQKENI. This CDR3 contains 15 residues. The CDR3 protein is CASSPSGLNTGELFF. CDR3 in DNA: TGTGCCAGCTCACCATCAGGACTGAACACCGGGGAGCTGTTTTTT.

A few counts support this clone. The chain joins TRBV18 to TRBJ2-7; 10 bases map to TRBD1. V shed 2 bases, J shed 7 bases, and the junction held 11 bases outside the gene matches. The CDR3 spans 16 residues. Germline assignment: CDR1 KGHSH and CDR2 LQKENI. CDR3 region: CASSPSGTGDPWEQYF. CDR3 coding DNA: TGTGCCAGCTCACCATCTGGGACAGGGGACCCATGGGAGCAGTACTTC.

V and J are TRBV9 and TRBJ2-5; no reliable D call. CDR1 and CDR2 (germline): SGDLS, YYNGEE. V gave up 0 bases and J gave up 1 base, with 7 bases separating them. The length of the CDR3 is 14 residues. The CDR3 coding sequence is TGTGCCAGCAGCGTAGATCCTAGCCAAGAGACCCAGTACTTC. This codes for CASSVDPSQETQYF.

This clone was seen a single time. This chain connects TRBV5-1 to TRBJ2-1, with D perhaps TRBD2 (6 bases). V shed 3 bases and J shed 0 bases, with 13 bases lying between them. Germline CDR1 is SGHRS and CDR2 is YFSETQ. The CDR3 extends over 16 amino acids. The CDR3 region has the DNA TGCGCCAGCAGCTCTGGGACTCTTCGCTCCTACAATGAGCAGTTCTTC. Translation gives CASSSGTLRSYNEQFF.

The chain is built from TRBV4-1 and TRBJ2-6; 8 bases are a match to TRBD1. Unmatched junction bases numbered 5, after V lost 5 bases and J lost 2 bases. CDR1 MGHRA and CDR2 YSYEKL come from the germline V gene. This CDR3 comprises 16 residues. The CDR3 DNA reads TGCGCCAGCAGCTCCCCGACAGGGGCTGGGGCCAACGTCCTGACTTTC. Amino acid sequence: CASSSPTGAGANVLTF.

The V and J genes are TRBV28 and TRBJ1-4, with 8 bases identical to TRBD1. CDR1 and CDR2 from the germline V gene are MDHEN and SYDVKM. The CDR3 extends over 16 amino acids. Trimming cost V 9 bases and J 3 bases; bases outside gene matches: 12. The CDR3 spells CASHSGTGLANEKLFF. The CDR3 nucleotides read TGTGCCAGTCATTCCGGGACAGGTTTAGCTAATGAAAAACTGTTTTTT. Full variable domain (rest looked up from reference TRBV28 and TRBJ1-4): DVKVTQSSRYLVKRTGEKVFLECVQDMDHENMFWYRQDPGLGLRLIYFSYDVKMKEKGDIPEGYSVSREKKERFSLILESASTNQTSMYLCASHSGTGLANEKLFFGSGTQLSVL.

The chain recombines TRBV9 with TRBJ2-3; the match to TRBD2 covers 8 bases. Trimming at V came to 4 bases and at J to 2 bases, leaving 6 bases not matched to a gene. The CDR3 length is 15 residues. Germline V CDR1 and CDR2: SGDLS, YYNGEE. CDR3 in amino acids: CASSPGLAVTDTQYF. The CDR3 region has the DNA TGTGCCAGCAGCCCAGGACTAGCAGTCACAGATACGCAGTATTTT.

This chain joins TRBV5-1 and TRBJ2-2; D is possibly TRBD2 (6 bases). The CDR3 length is 16 residues. The V gene's germline CDR1 is SGHRS and CDR2 YFSETQ. The V end was cut by 2 bases, the J end by 0 bases, with 11 bases between. This CDR3 reads CASSFRGDANTGELFF. The CDR3 DNA is TGCGCCAGCAGCTTCCGCGGGGATGCGAACACCGGGGAGCTGTTTTTT. Combining the CDR3 with reference TRBV5-1 and TRBJ2-2 gives the whole variable domain KAGVTQTPRYLIKTRGQQVTLSCSPISGHRSVSWYQQTPGQGLQFLFEYFSETQRNKGNFPGRFSGRQFSNSRSEMNVSTLELGDSALYLCASSFRGDANTGELFFGEGSRLTVL.

V usage is TRBV27 and J usage is TRBJ2-2, with TRBD2 matching 8 bases. Germline values: CDR1 MNHEY, CDR2 SMNVEV (reference sequence). The CDR3 covers 18 residues. V gave up 5 bases and J gave up 4 bases; unmatched junction bases: 15. Here the CDR3 DNA reads TGTGCCAGCAGTCCCCCGGGGGGCGGGGGGAGGCCCACCGGGGAGCTGTTTTTT. As protein: CASSPPGGGGRPTGELFF.

The V and J genes are TRBV5-1 and TRBJ1-4, with D maybe TRBD1 (6 bases). V was cut by 0 bases and J by 5 bases, with 8 bases left in between. The CDR3 has 14 amino acids. Germline lookup yields CDR1 SGHRS and CDR2 YFSETQ. This CDR3 is CASSLGQANEKLFF. DNA for the CDR3: TGCGCCAGCAGCTTGGGACAGGCAAATGAAAAACTGTTTTTT.

This chain links TRBV6-1 with TRBJ2-5; D possibly corresponds to TRBD1 (6 bases). V dropped 6 bases and J dropped 3 bases, with 14 bases sitting between them. Germline-derived CDR1 and CDR2 are MNHNS and SASEGT. The CDR3 runs to 14 residues. The CDR3 nucleotides are TGTGCCAGCAGGACCCCGACAGGAGAAGAGACCCAGTACTTC. It encodes CASRTPTGEETQYF.

This clone was seen a few times. The V call is TRBV13, the J call TRBJ2-7; 8 nucleotides align to TRBD1. CDR3 length: 15 residues. Germline CDR1 reads PRHDT; CDR2 reads FYEKMQ (reference sequence). Unmatched junction bases numbered 4, after V lost 0 bases and J lost 3 bases. The DNA of the CDR3 is TGTGCCAGCAGCTTAGGGACAGGGGAAGGCTACGAGCAGTACTTC. It codes for CASSLGTGEGYEQYF. The entire variable domain, with the rest obtained from reference TRBV13 and TRBJ2-7, is as follows: AAGVIQSPRHLIKEKRETATLKCYPIPRHDTVYWYQQGPGQDPQFLISFYEKMQSDKGSIPDRFSAQQFSDYHSELNMSSLELGDSALYFCASSLGTGEGYEQYFGPGTRLTVT.

The rearrangement joins TRBV6-1 to TRBJ1-4; the D is unclear. Trimming removed 4 bases from V and 8 bases from J, with 14 bases in between. CDR1 and CDR2 from the germline V gene are MNHNS and SASEGT. The CDR3 extends over 14 amino acids. The chain's CDR3 is CASSGPGLREKLFF. For the CDR3, the DNA is TGTGCCAGCAGTGGGCCAGGTCTTAGGGAAAAACTGTTTTTT.

The rearrangement uses TRBV7-3 and TRBJ2-1, with D tentatively TRBD2 (6 bases). Between the trimmed V and J ends, which lost 5 bases and 4 bases, there was a span of 24 bases. The CDR3 length is 18 residues. Germline values: CDR1 SGHTA, CDR2 FQGTGA. CDR3 coding DNA: TGTGCCAGCAGCCTGCAACCCACCGGGGGACGGCAGTACAATGAGCAGTTCTTC. It translates to CASSLQPTGGRQYNEQFF.